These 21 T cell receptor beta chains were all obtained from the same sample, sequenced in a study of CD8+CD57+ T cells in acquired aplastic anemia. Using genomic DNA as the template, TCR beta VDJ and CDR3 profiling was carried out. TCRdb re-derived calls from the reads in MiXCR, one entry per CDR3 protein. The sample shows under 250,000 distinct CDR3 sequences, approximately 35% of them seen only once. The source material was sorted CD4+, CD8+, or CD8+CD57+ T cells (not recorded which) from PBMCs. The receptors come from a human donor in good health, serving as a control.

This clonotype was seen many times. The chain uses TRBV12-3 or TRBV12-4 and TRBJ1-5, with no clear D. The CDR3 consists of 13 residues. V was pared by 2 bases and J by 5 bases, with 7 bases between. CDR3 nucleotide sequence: TGTGCCAGCAGTTTAACACACTATCAGCCCCAGCATTTT. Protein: CASSLTHYQPQHF.

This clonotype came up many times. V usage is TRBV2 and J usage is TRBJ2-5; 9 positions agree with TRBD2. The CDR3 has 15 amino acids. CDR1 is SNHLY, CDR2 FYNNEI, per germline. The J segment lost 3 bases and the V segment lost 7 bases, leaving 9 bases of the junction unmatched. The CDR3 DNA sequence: TGTGCCAGCACCCGACGGTCTAGCGGGGAAGAGACCCAGTACTTC. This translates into CASTRRSSGEETQYF.

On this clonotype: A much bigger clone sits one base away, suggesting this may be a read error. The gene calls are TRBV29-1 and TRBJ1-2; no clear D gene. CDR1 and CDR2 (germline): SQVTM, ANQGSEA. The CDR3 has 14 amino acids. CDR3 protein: CSAIPINPNYGHTF. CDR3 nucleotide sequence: TGCAGCGCCATACCGATTAATCCCAACTATGGCCACACCTTC.

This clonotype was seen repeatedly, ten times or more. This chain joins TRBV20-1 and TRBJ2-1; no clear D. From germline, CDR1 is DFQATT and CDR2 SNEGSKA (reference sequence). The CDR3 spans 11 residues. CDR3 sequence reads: CSSGILNEQFF. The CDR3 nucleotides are TGCAGCTCAGGAATACTCAATGAGCAGTTCTTC.

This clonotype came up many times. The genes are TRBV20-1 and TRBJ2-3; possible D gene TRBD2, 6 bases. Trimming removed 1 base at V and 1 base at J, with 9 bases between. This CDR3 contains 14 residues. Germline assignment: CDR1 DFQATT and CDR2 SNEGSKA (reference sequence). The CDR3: CSARGSGGTDTQYF. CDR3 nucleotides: TGCAGTGCTAGAGGGTCGGGGGGCACAGATACGCAGTATTTT.

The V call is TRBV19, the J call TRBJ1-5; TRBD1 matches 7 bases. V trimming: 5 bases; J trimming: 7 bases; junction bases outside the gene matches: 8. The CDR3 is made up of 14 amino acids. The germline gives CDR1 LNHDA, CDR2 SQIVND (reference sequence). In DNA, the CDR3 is TGTGCCAGTAGTTACCGACAGGGTGCGCAGCCCCAGCATTTT. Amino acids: CASSYRQGAQPQHF. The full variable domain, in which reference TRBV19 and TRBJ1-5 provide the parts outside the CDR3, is DGGITQSPKYLFRKEGQNVTLSCEQNLNHDAMYWYRQDPGQGLRLIYYSQIVNDFQKGDIAEGYSVSREKKESFPLTVTSAQKNPTAFYLCASSYRQGAQPQHFGDGTRLSIL.

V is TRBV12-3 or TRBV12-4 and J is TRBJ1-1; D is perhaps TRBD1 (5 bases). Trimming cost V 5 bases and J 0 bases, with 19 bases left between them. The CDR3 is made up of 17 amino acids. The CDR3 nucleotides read TGTGCCAGCAGTGAGGGGACGGGTAGGTGGATGAACACTGAAGCTTTCTTT. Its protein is CASSEGTGRWMNTEAFF.

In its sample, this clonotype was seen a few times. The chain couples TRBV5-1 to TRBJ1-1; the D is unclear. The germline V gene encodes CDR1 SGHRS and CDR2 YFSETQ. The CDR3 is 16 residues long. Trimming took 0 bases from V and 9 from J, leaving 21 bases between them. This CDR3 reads CASSLDSATAGLKAFF. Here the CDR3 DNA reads TGCGCCAGCAGCTTGGATTCAGCCACGGCAGGACTAAAAGCTTTCTTT.

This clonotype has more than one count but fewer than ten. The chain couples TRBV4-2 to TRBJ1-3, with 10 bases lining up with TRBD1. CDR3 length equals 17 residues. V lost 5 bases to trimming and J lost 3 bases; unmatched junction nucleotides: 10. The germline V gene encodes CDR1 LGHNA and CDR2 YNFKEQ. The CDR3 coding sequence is TGTGCCAGCAGCGGACTACCGGGACAGGGGAATGGAAACACCATATATTTT. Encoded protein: CASSGLPGQGNGNTIYF.

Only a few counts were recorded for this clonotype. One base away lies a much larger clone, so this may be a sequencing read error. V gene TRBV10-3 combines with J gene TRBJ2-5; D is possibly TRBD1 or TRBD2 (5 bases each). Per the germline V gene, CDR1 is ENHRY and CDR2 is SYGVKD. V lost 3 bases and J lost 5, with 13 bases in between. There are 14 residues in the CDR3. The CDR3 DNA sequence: TGTGCCATCAGTGACCCGTGGGGGTGCGAGACCCAGTACTTC. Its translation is CAISDPWGCETQYF.

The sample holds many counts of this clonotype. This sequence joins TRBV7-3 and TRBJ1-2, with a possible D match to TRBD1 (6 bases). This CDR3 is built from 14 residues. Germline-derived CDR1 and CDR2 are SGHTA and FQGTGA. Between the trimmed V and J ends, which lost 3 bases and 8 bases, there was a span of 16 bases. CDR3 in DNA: TGTGCCAGCAGCTTGACAGGCTGGAGTGGGGGCTACACCTTC. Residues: CASSLTGWSGGYTF.

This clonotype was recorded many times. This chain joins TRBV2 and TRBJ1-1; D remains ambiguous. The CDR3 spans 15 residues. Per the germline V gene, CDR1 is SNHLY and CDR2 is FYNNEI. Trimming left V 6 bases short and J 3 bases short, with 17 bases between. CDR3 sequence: CASRPRIYVDTEAFF. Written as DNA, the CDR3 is TGTGCCAGCAGGCCCCGTATTTACGTCGACACTGAAGCTTTCTTT. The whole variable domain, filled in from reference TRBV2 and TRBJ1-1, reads EPEVTQTPSHQVTQMGQEVILRCVPISNHLYFYWYRQILGQKVEFLVSFYNNEISEKSEIFDDQFSVERPDGSNFTLKIRSTKLEDSAMYFCASRPRIYVDTEAFFGQGTRLTVV.

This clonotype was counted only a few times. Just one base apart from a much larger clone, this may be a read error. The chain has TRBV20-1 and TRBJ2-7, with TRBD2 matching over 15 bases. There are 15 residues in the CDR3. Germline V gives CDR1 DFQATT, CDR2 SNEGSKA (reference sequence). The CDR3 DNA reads TGCAGTGCTACGGGACTAGCGGGAGGATCCTACGAGCAGTGCTTC. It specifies CSATGLAGGSYEQCF.

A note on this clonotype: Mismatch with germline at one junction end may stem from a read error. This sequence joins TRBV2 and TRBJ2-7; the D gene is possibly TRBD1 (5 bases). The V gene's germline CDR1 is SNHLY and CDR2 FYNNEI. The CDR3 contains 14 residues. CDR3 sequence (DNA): TGCGCCAGCTCCTATGCTAGGGGTGAGGAGGAGCAGTACTTC. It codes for CASSYARGEEEQYF.

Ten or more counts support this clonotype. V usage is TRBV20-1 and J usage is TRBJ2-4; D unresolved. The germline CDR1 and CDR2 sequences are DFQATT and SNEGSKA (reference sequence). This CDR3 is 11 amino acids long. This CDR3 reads CRLVSANIQYF. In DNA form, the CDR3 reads TGCCGCTTGGTGTCTGCGAACATTCAGTACTTC.

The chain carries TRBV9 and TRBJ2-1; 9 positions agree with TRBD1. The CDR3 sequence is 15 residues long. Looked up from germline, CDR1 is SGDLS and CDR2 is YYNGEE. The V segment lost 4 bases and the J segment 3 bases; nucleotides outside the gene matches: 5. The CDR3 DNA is TGTGCCAGCAGCATCGGGACAGGGCTCTACAATGAGCAGTTCTTC. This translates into CASSIGTGLYNEQFF.

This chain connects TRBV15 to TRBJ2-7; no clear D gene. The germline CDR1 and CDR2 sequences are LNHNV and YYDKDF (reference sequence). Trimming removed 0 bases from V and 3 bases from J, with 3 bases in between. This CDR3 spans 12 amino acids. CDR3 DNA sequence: TGTGCCACCAGCAGAGAAGGCTACGAGCAGTACTTC. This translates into CATSREGYEQYF. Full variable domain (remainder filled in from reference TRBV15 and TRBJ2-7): DAMVIQNPRYQVTQFGKPVTLSCSQTLNHNVMYWYQQKSSQAPKLLFHYYDKDFNNEADTPDNFQSRRPNTSFCFLDIRSPGLGDTAMYLCATSREGYEQYFGPGTRLTVT.

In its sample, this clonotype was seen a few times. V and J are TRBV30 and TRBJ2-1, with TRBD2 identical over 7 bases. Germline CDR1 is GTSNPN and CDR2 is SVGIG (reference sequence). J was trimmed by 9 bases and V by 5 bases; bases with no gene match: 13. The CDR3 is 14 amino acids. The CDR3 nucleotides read TGTGCCTGGGGCCGGGACTATTCCGTTAGTGAGCAGTTCTTC. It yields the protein CAWGRDYSVSEQFF.

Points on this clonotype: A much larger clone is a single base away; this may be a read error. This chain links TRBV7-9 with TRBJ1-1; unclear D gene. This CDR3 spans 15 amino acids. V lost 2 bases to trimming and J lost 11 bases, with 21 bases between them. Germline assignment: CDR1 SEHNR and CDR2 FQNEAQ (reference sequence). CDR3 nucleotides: TGTGCCAGCAGCTTATCGGTTTTGGGTGGCGACAAGGCTTTCTTT. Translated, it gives CASSLSVLGGDKAFF. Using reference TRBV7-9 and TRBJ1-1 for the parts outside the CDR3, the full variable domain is DTGVSQNPRHKITKRGQNVTFRCDPISEHNRLYWYRQTLGQGPEFLTYFQNEAQLEKSRLLSDRFSAERPKGSFSTLEIQRTEQGDSAMYLCASSLSVLGGDKAFFGQGTRLTVV.

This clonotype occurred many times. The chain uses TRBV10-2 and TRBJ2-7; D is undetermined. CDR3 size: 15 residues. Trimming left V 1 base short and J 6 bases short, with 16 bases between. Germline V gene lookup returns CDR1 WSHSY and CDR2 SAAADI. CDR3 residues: CASSEFSLTVFEQYF. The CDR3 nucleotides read TGCGCCAGCAGTGAGTTTAGTCTTACAGTATTCGAGCAGTACTTC.

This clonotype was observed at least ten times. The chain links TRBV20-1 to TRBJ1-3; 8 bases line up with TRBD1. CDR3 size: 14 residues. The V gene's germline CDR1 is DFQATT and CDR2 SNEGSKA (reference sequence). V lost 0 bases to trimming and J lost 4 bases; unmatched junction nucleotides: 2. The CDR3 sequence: CSARDRTGGNTIYF. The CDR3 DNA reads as TGCAGTGCTAGAGATCGGACAGGGGGAAACACCATATATTTT.